The 15 T cell receptor beta chains given below trace back to one sample, sequenced in a study of T cells expressing NK-cell markers. TCRdb reanalyzed the 5' RACE reads, giving one entry per CDR3 protein sequence and no DNA. This sample's table has 500,000 to 700,000 distinct CDR3 sequences. The sequenced sample consisted of blood T cells: a sorted CD56 or NKG2C T cell subset, CD4+ or CD8+ T cells, or bulk PBMC T cells (not recorded which). These receptors all come from a man between 18 and 35 years old in good health.

The chain combines TRBV7-8 with TRBJ1-5; TCRdb's D call, TRBD1, is unchecked because there is no DNA. The germline V gene encodes CDR1 SGHVS and CDR2 FQNEAQ. CDR3 length: 14 amino acids. This chain's CDR3 is CASSLVRGNQPQHF.

This chain uses TRBV6-5 with TRBJ2-3; TCRdb's assignment of TRBD2 cannot be checked, as there is no DNA. The CDR3 sequence is 16 residues long. CDR1 MNHEY and CDR2 SVGAGI come from the germline V gene. CDR3 amino acids: CASSYLSGGRADTQYF.

The CDR3: CSARSSPYDWGESEQFF. V is TRBV20-1 and J is TRBJ2-1; TCRdb selects TRBD1, and the lack of DNA leaves this call unchecked. The CDR3 has 17 residues. In germline, CDR1 is DFQATT, CDR2 SNEGSKA (reference sequence).

V and J are TRBV29-1 and TRBJ2-1; no DNA is available, so the TRBD2 call from TCRdb remains unchecked. The CDR3 totals 14 residues. Looked up from germline, CDR1 is SQVTM and CDR2 is ANQGSEA. The CDR3 sequence: CSVPLAGGLDEQFF.

The chain couples TRBV12-3 or TRBV12-4 to TRBJ1-3. The length of the CDR3 is 12 residues. The CDR3: CASPGSGNTIYF.

The rearrangement uses TRBV29-1 and TRBJ1-2; the TRBD1 assignment by TCRdb is unverifiable without DNA. The CDR3 extends over 14 amino acids. Germline V gene sequence: CDR1 SQVTM, CDR2 ANQGSEA. The CDR3 sequence: CSVEEAGNPYGYTF.

The genes are TRBV20-1 and TRBJ2-1; TCRdb's D gene call, TRBD1, goes unchecked for lack of DNA. The CDR3 totals 13 residues. Per germline, CDR1 DFQATT and CDR2 SNEGSKA (reference sequence). The CDR3 protein is CSGMGGRYGEQFF.

This sequence joins TRBV7-9 and TRBJ2-1. Germline values: CDR1 SEHNR, CDR2 FQNEAQ (reference sequence). The CDR3 is 12 residues long. CDR3 sequence reads: CASSLFGYEQFF. The full variable domain, with the rest looked up from reference TRBV7-9 and TRBJ2-1, is DTGVSQNPRHKITKRGQNVTFRCDPISEHNRLYWYRQTLGQGPEFLTYFQNEAQLEKSRLLSDRFSAERPKGSFSTLEIQRTEQGDSAMYLCASSLFGYEQFFGPGTRLTVL.

This chain links TRBV7-9 with TRBJ2-3. The CDR3 runs 14 residues. In germline, CDR1 is SEHNR, CDR2 FQNEAQ (reference sequence). This CDR3 reads CASALGPSPDTQYF.

The V call is TRBV7-9, the J call TRBJ2-7; TCRdb's D gene call, TRBD2, goes unchecked for lack of DNA. The CDR3 consists of 16 residues. Looked up from germline, CDR1 is SEHNR and CDR2 is FQNEAQ (reference sequence). The CDR3 protein is CASSLETSGRTYEQYF.

The chain links TRBV12-3 or TRBV12-4 to TRBJ2-4; TCRdb selects TRBD1, and the lack of DNA leaves this call unchecked. This CDR3 spans 14 amino acids. CDR3 region: CASSLTGGVNIQYF.

CDR3 amino acids: CASSPATSGNGPYEQYF. The V call is TRBV7-9, the J call TRBJ2-7; TCRdb gives TRBD2 as the D gene, but with no DNA this cannot be confirmed. The germline V gene has CDR1 SEHNR and CDR2 FQNEAQ (reference sequence). The CDR3 sequence is 17 residues long. Full variable domain (rest looked up from reference TRBV7-9 and TRBJ2-7): DTGVSQNPRHKITKRGQNVTFRCDPISEHNRLYWYRQTLGQGPEFLTYFQNEAQLEKSRLLSDRFSAERPKGSFSTLEIQRTEQGDSAMYLCASSPATSGNGPYEQYFGPGTRLTVT.

The chain links TRBV4-3 to TRBJ1-5. The CDR3 totals 13 residues. CDR1 is LGHNA and CDR2 is YSLEER in the germline V gene. This CDR3 reads CASSQDDGQPQHF.

J is TRBJ2-1 and V is TRBV7-2. Germline loops: CDR1 SGHTA, CDR2 FQGNSA. This CDR3 region has 12 residues. CDR3 protein: CASSSAANEQFF.

The chain uses TRBV10-3 and TRBJ1-5; with no DNA, the TCRdb D assignment of TRBD1 cannot be verified. CDR3 size: 11 residues. Germline CDR1 reads ENHRY; CDR2 reads SYGVKD. CDR3 residues: CAPPGHQPQHF.